This is a list of T cell receptor beta chains from one sample in a study of cytomegalovirus exposure and HLA in healthy donors. Produced via immunoSEQ multiplex PCR; TCRdb's table is partial and in-frame only. The table lists some 140,000 clones, 72% of them singletons, with roughly 4% in the top ten. Sequenced material: PBMCs. The origin of the receptors is a man in his forties or fifties in good health and CMV-seropositive. The CDR3 runs from the conserved cysteine through the conserved F or W. Fields, in order: J gene, V gene, CDR3 protein.

j_gene: TRBJ2-7; v_gene: TRBV5-4; CDR3aa: CASSLDRLEQYF
j_gene: TRBJ1-4; v_gene: TRBV14; CDR3aa: CASSQDRGVTNEKLFF
j_gene: TRBJ1-1; v_gene: TRBV1; CDR3aa: CTSSQDAGNTEAFF
j_gene: TRBJ1-2; v_gene: TRBV25-1; CDR3aa: CASSQQGRTELSGYTF
j_gene: TRBJ2-3; v_gene: TRBV29-1; CDR3aa: CSVGKRELSTDTQYF
j_gene: TRBJ2-2; v_gene: TRBV11-2; CDR3aa: CASGRQGSTGELFF
j_gene: TRBJ2-5; v_gene: TRBV11-1; CDR3aa: CASSLHRGVETQYF
j_gene: TRBJ1-6; v_gene: TRBV5-4; CDR3aa: CASSYLSDRPNSPLHF
j_gene: TRBJ2-2; v_gene: TRBV29-1; CDR3aa: CSFSDTGELFF
j_gene: TRBJ2-7; v_gene: TRBV6-5; CDR3aa: CASSLPGQGTYEQYF
j_gene: TRBJ1-2; v_gene: TRBV5-1; CDR3aa: CASSAGQGECGYTF
j_gene: TRBJ2-3; v_gene: TRBV7-9; CDR3aa: CSSSLEVAAGGDTQYF